Each of the 5 T cell receptor beta chains below was sequenced from the same sample in a study of spatial heterogeneity in lung cancer. Time point: blood at routine non-recurrence follow-up after resection. MiXCR was run by TCRdb on the 5' RACE reads, yielding one entry per CDR3 protein. Here the sample spans tens of thousands of distinct CDR3 sequences, just under 20% being singletons. The material sequenced was PBMCs, taken at follow-up. These receptors were taken from a male donor with early-stage non-small cell lung cancer.

The chain employs TRBV5-6 and TRBJ2-1, with 9 bases aligning to TRBD2. The junction had 11 bases not matched to a gene; V was cut back by 4 bases and J by 12 bases. Germline CDR1 is SGHDT and CDR2 is YYEEEE. The CDR3 loop spans 14 amino acids. The CDR3 bases are TGTGCCAGCAGCCTTGGGACTAGCCGGGATTGGCAGTTCTTC. Translated, it gives CASSLGTSRDWQFF.

The chain joins TRBV2 to TRBJ2-5; D uncertain. Germline CDR1 SNHLY, CDR2 FYNNEI. This CDR3 has 11 amino acids. Trimming removed 7 bases at V and 5 bases at J, with 8 bases between. CDR3 region: CASTTIETQYF. In nucleotides, the CDR3 is TGTGCCAGCACAACGATCGAGACCCAGTACTTC.

The chain employs TRBV4-1 and TRBJ1-2; D perhaps matches TRBD1 (6 bases). The CDR3 runs to 17 residues. V was shortened by 1 base and J by 4 bases, with 19 bases between the two germline ends. CDR1 and CDR2 (germline): MGHRA, YSYEKL. Here the CDR3 DNA reads TGCGCCAGCAGCCAAGCAGGGGCCGGGCGTGAATCCTATGGCTACACCTTC. Translating it yields CASSQAGAGRESYGYTF.

The table lists this clonotype with a few counts. The V call is TRBV6-1, the J call TRBJ1-5; D unclear. This CDR3 contains 14 residues. Germline-derived CDR1 and CDR2 are MNHNS and SASEGT. The V end was cut by 3 bases, the J end by 4 bases, with 10 bases between. In nucleotides, the CDR3 is TGTGCCAGCAGTGATTATCCGGGGAATCAGCCCCAGCATTTT. It specifies CASSDYPGNQPQHF.

This clonotype was found once. The rearrangement uses TRBV7-9 and TRBJ1-5; tentative D call: TRBD1 (5 bases). The V gene's germline CDR1 is SEHNR and CDR2 FQNEAQ (reference sequence). CDR3 size: 14 residues. V lost 2 bases, J lost 5 bases, and 10 bases lay in between. As DNA, the CDR3 is TGTGCCAGCAGCTTAAATGGGGCGGATCAGCCCCAGCATTTT. It translates to CASSLNGADQPQHF. Drawing the rest from reference TRBV7-9 and TRBJ1-5, the complete variable domain is DTGVSQNPRHKITKRGQNVTFRCDPISEHNRLYWYRQTLGQGPEFLTYFQNEAQLEKSRLLSDRFSAERPKGSFSTLEIQRTEQGDSAMYLCASSLNGADQPQHFGDGTRLSIL.